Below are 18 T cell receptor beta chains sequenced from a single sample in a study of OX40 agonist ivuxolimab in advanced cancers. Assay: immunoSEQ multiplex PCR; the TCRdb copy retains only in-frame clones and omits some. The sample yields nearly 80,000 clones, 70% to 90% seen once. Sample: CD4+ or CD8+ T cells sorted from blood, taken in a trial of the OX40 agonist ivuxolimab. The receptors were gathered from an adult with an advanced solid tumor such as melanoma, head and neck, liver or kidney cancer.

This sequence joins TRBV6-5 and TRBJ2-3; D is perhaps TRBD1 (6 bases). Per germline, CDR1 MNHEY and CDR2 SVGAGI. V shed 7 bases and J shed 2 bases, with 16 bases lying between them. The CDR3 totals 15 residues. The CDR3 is CASKWSGASTDTQYF. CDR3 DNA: TGTGCCAGCAAGTGGTCAGGGGCGTCCACAGATACGCAGTATTTT.

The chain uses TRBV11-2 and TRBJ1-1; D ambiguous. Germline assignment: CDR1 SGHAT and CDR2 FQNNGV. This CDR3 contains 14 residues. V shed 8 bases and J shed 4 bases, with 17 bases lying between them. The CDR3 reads CASGSAGVATEAFF. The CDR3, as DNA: TGTGCCAGCGGCTCGGCCGGAGTGGCCACTGAAGCTTTCTTT.

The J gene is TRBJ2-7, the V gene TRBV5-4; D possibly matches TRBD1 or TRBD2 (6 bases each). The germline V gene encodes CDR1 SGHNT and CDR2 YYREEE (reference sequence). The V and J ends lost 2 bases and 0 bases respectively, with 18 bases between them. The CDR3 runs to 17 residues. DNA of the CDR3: TGTGCCAGCAGCTTACAAGGGGGAGGAGGGTTCTCCTACGAGCAGTACTTC. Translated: CASSLQGGGGFSYEQYF.

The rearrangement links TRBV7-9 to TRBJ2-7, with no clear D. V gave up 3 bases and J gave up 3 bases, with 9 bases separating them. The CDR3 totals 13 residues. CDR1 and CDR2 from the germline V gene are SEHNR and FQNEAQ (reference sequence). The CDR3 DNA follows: TGTGCCAGCAGCTTGGGCAGAGACTACGAGCAGTACTTC. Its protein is CASSLGRDYEQYF.

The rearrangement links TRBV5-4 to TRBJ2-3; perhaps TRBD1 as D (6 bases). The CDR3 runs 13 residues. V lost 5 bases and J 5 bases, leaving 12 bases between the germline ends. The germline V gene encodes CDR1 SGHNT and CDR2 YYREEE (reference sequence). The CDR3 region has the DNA TGTGCCAGCAGTTATGACAGGCAAGATACGCAGTATTTT. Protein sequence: CASSYDRQDTQYF.

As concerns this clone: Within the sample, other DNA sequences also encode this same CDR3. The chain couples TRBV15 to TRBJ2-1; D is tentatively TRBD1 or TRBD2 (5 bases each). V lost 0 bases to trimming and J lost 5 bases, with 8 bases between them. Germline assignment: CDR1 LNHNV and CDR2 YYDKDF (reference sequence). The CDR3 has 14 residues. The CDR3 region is CATSRDLGDNEQFF. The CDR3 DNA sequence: TGTGCCACCAGCAGAGATTTGGGGGACAATGAGCAGTTCTTC.

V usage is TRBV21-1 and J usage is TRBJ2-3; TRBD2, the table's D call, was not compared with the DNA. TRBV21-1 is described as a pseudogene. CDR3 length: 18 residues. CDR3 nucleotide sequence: TGTGCCAGCACCCCTCGAGGTTTGCGGGATCCCGGGGGAGATACGCAGTATTTT. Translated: CASTPRGLRDPGGDTQYF.

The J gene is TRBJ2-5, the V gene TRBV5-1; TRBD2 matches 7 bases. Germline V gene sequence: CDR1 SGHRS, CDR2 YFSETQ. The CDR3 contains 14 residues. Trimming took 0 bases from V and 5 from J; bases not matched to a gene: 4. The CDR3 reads CASSLAQRGETQYF. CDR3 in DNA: TGCGCCAGCAGCTTGGCCCAGCGGGGTGAGACCCAGTACTTC. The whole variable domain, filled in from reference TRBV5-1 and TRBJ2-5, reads KAGVTQTPRYLIKTRGQQVTLSCSPISGHRSVSWYQQTPGQGLQFLFEYFSETQRNKGNFPGRFSGRQFSNSRSEMNVSTLELGDSALYLCASSLAQRGETQYFGPGTRLLVL.

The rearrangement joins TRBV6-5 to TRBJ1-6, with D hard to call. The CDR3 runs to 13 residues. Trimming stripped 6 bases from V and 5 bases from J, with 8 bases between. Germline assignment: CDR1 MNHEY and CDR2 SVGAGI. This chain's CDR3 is CASRTVNNSPLHF. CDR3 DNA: TGTGCCAGCAGGACGGTTAATAATTCACCCCTCCACTTT.

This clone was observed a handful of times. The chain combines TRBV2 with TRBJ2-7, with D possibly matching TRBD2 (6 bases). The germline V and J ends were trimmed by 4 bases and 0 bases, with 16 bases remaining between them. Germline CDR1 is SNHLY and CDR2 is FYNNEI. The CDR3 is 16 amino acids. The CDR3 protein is CASSARFRAGSYEQYF. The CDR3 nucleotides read TGTGCCAGCAGTGCGCGGTTCAGAGCGGGCTCCTACGAGCAGTACTTC. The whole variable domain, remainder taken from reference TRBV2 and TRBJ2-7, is EPEVTQTPSHQVTQMGQEVILRCVPISNHLYFYWYRQILGQKVEFLVSFYNNEISEKSEIFDDQFSVERPDGSNFTLKIRSTKLEDSAMYFCASSARFRAGSYEQYFGPGTRLTVT.

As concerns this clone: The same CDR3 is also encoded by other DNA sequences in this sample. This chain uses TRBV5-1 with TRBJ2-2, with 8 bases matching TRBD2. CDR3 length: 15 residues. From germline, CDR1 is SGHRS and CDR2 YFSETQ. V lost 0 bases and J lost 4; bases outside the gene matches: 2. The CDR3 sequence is CASSLDGGATGELFF. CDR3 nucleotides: TGCGCCAGCAGCTTGGACGGGGGGGCCACCGGGGAGCTGTTTTTT.

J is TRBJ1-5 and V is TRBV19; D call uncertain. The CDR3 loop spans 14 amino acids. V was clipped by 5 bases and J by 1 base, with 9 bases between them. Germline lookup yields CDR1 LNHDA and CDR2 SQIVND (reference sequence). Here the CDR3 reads CASSYHVSNQPQHF. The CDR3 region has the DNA TGTGCCAGTAGTTATCATGTGAGCAATCAGCCCCAGCATTTT.

In DNA form, the CDR3 reads TGCAGCGTTGCTCGGACAGGCCCAACCTACGAGCAGTACTTC. Translating gives CSVARTGPTYEQYF. This sequence joins TRBV29-1 and TRBJ2-7, with TRBD1 matching 7 bases. The length of the CDR3 is 14 residues. Germline values: CDR1 SQVTM, CDR2 ANQGSEA. Trimming cost V 4 bases and J 2 bases; bases outside gene matches: 8.

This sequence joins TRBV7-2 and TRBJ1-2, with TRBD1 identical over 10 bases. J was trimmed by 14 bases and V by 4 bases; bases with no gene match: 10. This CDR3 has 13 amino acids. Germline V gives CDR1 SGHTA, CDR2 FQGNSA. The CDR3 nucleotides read TGTGCCAGCAGCTGGGCGGGACAGGGGTTTCGTACCTTC. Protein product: CASSWAGQGFRTF. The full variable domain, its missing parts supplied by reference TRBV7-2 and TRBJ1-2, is GAGVSQSPSNKVTEKGKDVELRCDPISGHTALYWYRQSLGQGLEFLIYFQGNSAPDKSGLPSDRFSAERTGGSVSTLTIQRTQQEDSAVYLCASSWAGQGFRTFGSGTRLTVV.

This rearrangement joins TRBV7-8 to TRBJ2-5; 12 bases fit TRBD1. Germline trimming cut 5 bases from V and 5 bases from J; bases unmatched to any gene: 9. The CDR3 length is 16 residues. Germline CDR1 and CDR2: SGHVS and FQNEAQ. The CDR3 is CASSGPGTGGFETQYF. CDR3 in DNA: TGTGCCAGCAGCGGACCCGGGACAGGGGGCTTCGAGACCCAGTACTTC.

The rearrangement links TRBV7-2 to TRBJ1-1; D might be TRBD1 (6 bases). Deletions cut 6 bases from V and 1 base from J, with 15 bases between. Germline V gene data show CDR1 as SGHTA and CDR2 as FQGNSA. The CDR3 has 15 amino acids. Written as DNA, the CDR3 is TGTGCCAGCAGGTTCCAGGGGTTCGGGAACACTGAAGCTTTCTTT. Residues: CASRFQGFGNTEAFF.

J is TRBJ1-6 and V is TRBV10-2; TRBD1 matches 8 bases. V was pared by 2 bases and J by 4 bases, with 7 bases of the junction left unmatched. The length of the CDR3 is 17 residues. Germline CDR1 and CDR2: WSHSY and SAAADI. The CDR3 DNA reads TGCGCCAGCAGTGAGACCGGGACAGGCCTTTATAATTCACCCCTCCACTTT. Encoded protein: CASSETGTGLYNSPLHF.

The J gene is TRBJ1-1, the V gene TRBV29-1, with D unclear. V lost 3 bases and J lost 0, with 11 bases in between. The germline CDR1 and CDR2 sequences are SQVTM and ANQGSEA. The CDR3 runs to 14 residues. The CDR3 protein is CSVEASFMNTEAFF. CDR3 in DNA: TGCAGCGTTGAGGCTAGCTTCATGAACACTGAAGCTTTCTTT.